Listed below are T cell receptor beta chains from one sample, sequenced in a study of human T cells and chemical hapten exposure. TCRdb ran MiXCR on the RACE reads and lists one entry per CDR3 protein. The sample has approximately 400,000 distinct CDR3 sequences, 4.8% seen once; the top ten hold 2% to 2.5%. The specimen was whole blood, collected in connection with sensitization to the hapten diphenylcyclopropenone (DPC). The receptors come from a woman aged 45-60 years with alopecia areata. Some clones in this sample may be carry-over from other donors' samples. CDR3s leave out the opening cysteine and the closing phenylalanine or tryptophan. Each record gives: CDR3 protein, V gene.

CDR3: AISEFPGGMNTEAF
V: TRBV10-3

CDR3: ASRLTGNYGYT
V: TRBV6-2/TRBV6-3

CDR3: ASSGEKGQPQH
V: TRBV6-1

CDR3: ASSQEGSSNEQF
V: TRBV3-1

CDR3: ASSERERKETQY
V: TRBV4-1

CDR3: ASSPGGSNSPLH
V: TRBV6-2/TRBV6-3

CDR3: ATSRDRGHNQPQH
V: TRBV15

CDR3: SGLLLAGGRTDTQY
V: TRBV29-1

CDR3: ASSFGQGGTEAF
V: TRBV27

CDR3: ASSLGGRADTEAF
V: TRBV7-3

CDR3: ASSPPGRGTQY
V: TRBV13

CDR3: TREGVAF
V: TRBV1

CDR3: ASSLPGTAGNTIY
V: TRBV28

CDR3: ASSRSGGLLF
V: TRBV6-5

CDR3: ASPTGSYNQPQH
V: TRBV21-1

CDR3: ASSYGQGKSYNSPLH
V: TRBV6-6

CDR3: ASSSSRTQY
V: TRBV7-2

CDR3: ASSQDFYSGNTIY
V: TRBV4-3

CDR3: ASSPVAGLYEQY
V: TRBV3-1

CDR3: ANRQGNTGELF
V: TRBV9

CDR3: ASSQGGRTSTDTQF
V: TRBV11-2

CDR3: ASSVEAGESDEQF
V: TRBV9

CDR3: ASSQGLAGRYYNEQF
V: TRBV5-1

CDR3: ASSYSVYPQSSGANVLT
V: TRBV6-5

CDR3: SAPVAGRDTQY
V: TRBV20-1

CDR3: ASSPGTENTEAF
V: TRBV13

CDR3: SVDLRETGAMNEQF
V: TRBV29-1

CDR3: ASSYVPGSNTEAF
V: TRBV6-6

CDR3: ASSLAQGKVHGYT
V: TRBV12-3/TRBV12-4

CDR3: ASSDSQELF
V: TRBV6-2/TRBV6-3

CDR3: ASSPLEFGPQH
V: TRBV18

CDR3: ASLPGGINTEAF
V: TRBV6-1

CDR3: ASSQVRARREGTSPFHT
V: TRBV4-2

CDR3: ASSPGSRVGQF
V: TRBV3-1

CDR3: ASNPTGANEQY
V: TRBV28

CDR3: ASTTGGFTSTQY
V: TRBV6-2/TRBV6-3

CDR3: SARDLAGANTGELF
V: TRBV20-1

CDR3: ASSAGHPGDSPLH
V: TRBV3-1